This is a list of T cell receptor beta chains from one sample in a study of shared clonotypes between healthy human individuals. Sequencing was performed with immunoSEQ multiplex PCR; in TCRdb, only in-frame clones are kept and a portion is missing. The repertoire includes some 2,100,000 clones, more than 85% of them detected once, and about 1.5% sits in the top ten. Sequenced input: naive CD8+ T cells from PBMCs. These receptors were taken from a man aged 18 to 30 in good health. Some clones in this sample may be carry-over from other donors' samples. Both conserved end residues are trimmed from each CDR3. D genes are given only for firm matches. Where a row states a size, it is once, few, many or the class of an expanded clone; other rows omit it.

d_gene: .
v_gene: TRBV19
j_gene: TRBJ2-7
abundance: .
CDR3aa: ASSMGRRLDEQY

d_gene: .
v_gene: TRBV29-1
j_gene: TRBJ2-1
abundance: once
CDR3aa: SVEDPRSNEQF

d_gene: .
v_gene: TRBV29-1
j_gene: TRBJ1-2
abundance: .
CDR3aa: SAGTFNPYGYT

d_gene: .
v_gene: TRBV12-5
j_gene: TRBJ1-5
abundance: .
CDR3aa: ASGFGYQPQH

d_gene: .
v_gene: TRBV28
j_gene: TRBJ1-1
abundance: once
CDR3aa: ASYDSLNTEAF

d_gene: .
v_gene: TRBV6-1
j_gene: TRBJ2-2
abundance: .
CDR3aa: ASTGHRTGTGELF

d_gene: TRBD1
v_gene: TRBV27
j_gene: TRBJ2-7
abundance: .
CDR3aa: ASSSDRGHYEQY

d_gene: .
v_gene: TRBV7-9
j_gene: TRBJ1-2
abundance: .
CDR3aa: ASSATGGDAPGYT

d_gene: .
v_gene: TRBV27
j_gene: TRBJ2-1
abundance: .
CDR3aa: ASSSGSAGEQF

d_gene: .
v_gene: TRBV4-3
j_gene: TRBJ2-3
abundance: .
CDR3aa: ASSPTGARLGTDTQY

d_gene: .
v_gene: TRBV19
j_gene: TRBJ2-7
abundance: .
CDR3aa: ASSIVGSSYEQY

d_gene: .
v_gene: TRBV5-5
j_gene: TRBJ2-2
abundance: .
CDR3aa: ASSSTANSNTGELF

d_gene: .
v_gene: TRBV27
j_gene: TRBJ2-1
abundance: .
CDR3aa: ASSLFGPYNEQF

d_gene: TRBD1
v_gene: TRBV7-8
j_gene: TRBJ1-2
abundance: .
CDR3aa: ASSLALRQGGLSGYT

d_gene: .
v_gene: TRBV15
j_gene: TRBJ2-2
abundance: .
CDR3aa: ATSRDVTKNTGELF

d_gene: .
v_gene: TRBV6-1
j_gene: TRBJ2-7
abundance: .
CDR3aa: ASSATGWEQY

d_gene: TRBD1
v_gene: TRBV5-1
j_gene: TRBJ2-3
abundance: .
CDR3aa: ASSTRPRGDTQY

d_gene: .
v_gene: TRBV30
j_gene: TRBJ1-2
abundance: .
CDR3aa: AWSTGILNYGYT

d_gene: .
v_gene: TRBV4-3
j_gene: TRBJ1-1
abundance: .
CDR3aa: ASSQSQVATEAF

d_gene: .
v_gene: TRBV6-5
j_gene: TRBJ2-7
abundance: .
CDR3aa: ASTEGVGYSYEQY

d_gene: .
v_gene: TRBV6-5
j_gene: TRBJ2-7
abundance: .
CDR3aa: ASSPQGIYEQY

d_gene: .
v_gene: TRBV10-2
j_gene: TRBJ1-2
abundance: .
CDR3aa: ASSEPTGPSNYGYT

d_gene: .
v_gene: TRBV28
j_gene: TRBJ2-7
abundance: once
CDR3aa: ASSWISYEQY

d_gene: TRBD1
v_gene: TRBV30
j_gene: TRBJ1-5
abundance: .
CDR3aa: AWSVDRGTPQH

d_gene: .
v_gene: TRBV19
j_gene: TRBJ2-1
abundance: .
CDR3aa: ASSIKGEQF

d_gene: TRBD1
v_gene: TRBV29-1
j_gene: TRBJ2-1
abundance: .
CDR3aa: TAADRAYNEQF

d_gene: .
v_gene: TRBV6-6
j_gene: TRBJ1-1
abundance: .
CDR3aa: ASSYSGQMNTEAF

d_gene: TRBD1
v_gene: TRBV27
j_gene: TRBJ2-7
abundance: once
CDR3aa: ASSITGTGTYEQY

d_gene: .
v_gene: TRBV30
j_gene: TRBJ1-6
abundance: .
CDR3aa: AWSEVPNRPLH

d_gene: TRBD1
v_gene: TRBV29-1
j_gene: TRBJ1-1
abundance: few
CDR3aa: SVGTGGNTEAF

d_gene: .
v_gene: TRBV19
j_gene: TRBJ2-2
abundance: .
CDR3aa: ASSITGDGELF

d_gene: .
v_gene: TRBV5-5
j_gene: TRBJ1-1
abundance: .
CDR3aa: ASSFSRSQRRGRNTEAF

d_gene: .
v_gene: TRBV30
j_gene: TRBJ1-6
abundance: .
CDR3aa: AWSEGGDGSPLH

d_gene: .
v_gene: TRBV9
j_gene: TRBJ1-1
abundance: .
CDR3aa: ASSEPPWAGGTEAF

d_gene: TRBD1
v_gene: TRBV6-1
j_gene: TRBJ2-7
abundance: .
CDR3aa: ASSGSRTGSFEQY

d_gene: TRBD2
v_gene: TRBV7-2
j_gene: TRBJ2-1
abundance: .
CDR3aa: ASSPPSLAGGPNEQF

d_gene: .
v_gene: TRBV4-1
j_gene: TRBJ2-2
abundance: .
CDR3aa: ASSRPGGELF

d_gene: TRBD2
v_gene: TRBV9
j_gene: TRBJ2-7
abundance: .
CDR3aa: ASSAGGDSSYEQY

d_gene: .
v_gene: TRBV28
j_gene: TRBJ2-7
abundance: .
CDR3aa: ASTRAVSSEQY

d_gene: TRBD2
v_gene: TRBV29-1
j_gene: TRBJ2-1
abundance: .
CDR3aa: SVEEVYLSGRASEQF

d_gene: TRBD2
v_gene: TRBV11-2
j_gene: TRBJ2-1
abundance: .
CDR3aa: ASSFPGLAGRNEQF

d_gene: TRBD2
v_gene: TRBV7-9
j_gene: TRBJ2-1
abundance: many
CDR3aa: ASSFLADNNEQF

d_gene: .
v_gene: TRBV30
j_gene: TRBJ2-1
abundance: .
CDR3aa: AWSDETSSYNEQF

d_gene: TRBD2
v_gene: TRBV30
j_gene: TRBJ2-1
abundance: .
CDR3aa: AWSVAGYNEQF

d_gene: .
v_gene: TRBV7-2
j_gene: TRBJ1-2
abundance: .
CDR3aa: ASSSLRTADYGYT

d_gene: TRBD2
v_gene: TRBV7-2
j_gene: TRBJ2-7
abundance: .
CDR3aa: ASAGAGGGTYEQY

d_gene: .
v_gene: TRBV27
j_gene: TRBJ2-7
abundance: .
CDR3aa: ASSYPGLPPYEQY

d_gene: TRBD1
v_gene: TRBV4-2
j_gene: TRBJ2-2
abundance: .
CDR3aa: ASSQIGTAGELF

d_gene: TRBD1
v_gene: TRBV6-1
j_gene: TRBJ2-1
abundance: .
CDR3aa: ASSDPLGTGVYNEQF

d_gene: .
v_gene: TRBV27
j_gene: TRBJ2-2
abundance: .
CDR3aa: ASSLSPLGYTGELF